This T cell receptor beta chain was sequenced during a study of identical twins listed by TCRdb under 2016. Regarding the complete study: The study deep-sequenced TCR alpha and beta repertoires from monozygotic twins, unrelated adults of various ages and cord blood to test whether fetal clonotypes persist. Replicate twin experiments were performed at different times using different library preparation protocols to rule out contamination. General study outcomes and caveats: Compared with coincidental sharing between unrelated individuals, out-of-frame TCR alpha sequences shared between twins showed an excess of sequences with low generation probability. The excess sharing between twins in beta out-of-frame sequences was weaker because fewer shared sequences reduced the signal-to-noise ratio. In monozygotic twins, out-of-frame TCR alpha sharing was systematically underestimated by recombination models, although the models agreed with sharing between unrelated individuals. Invariant T cells such as MAIT and iNKT could partly confound zero-insertion analyses, although diverse VJ usage argued against such confounding for most clonotypes. Because the same donors could not be followed over many years, the conclusions depended on cross-sectional statistical analysis. Fewer insertions were carried by abundant cord blood beta clonotypes; a weaker similar trend was observed in young adult naive repertoires, while no such trend was observed in memory repertoires.

Only healthy Caucasian donors were included. The library was prepared using 5' RACE. The sample was run on an Illumina HiSeq 2000. A universal primer binding site was introduced by template switching, and a unique molecular identifier was present in the final cDNA, enabling accurate counting of TCR cDNA molecules. First-strand cDNA for TCR alpha and beta chains was synthesized from specific primers in the conserved constant-segment region. To control for contamination, every cDNA library carried two barcodes: a SMART-Mk sample barcode plus Illumina barcodes. Two successive PCR steps introduced TruSeq adapter sequences along with Illumina sample barcodes. Sequencing of the TCR alpha and beta cDNA libraries was done on the Illumina HiSeq platform using custom primers. In the authors' own workflow: Raw reads were processed with MiGEC to extract unique molecular identifiers, and MiXCR was used to determine CDR3 positions. For each individual, recombination models were inferred using an EM algorithm with the repgenHMM and IGoR tools. The analysis of shared clonotypes was done with the tcR package in R, with sharing normalized by the product of cloneset sizes. To study raw recombination without the effects of thymic and clonal selection, out-of-frame nonproductive sequences were analyzed. In TCRdb, the public reads were trimmed at Q25 with fastp and aligned with MiXCR, with productive beta chains retained. Rows are unified per CDR3 protein, each entry keeping the most common DNA and genes. These V and J calls originate from TCRdb's pipeline instead of the authors' own analysis. The sample yields around 1.7 million distinct CDR3 sequences; about 32% were counted once. More than 0.25% of the sample rests with the top ten.

A few counts support this clonotype. Its antigen specificity is not known. There are no base qualities to consult, and no much larger clone falls within one base. The sample was cord blood. The TCR sequence derives from a newborn girl in good health.

The CDR3 protein is CASSLVAALADTQYF. DNA sequence: TGTGCCAGCAGCTTAGTGGCGGCTTTGGCAGATACGCAGTATTTT. This sequence uses TRBV7-9 and TRBJ2-3, with the D gene not confidently named. CDR1 and CDR2 are read off the germline V gene (reference sequence) as SEHNR and FQNEAQ. Relative to germline, V is 1 base shorter and J is 4 bases shorter, with 12 bases between their ends. From cysteine to phenylalanine, the CDR3 is 15 amino acids long. Only CDR3 DNA is held: 45 bases, read in frame from base 1. With the portions outside the CDR3 filled from the reference TRBV7-9 and TRBJ2-3 genes, the complete variable region becomes DTGVSQNPRHKITKRGQNVTFRCDPISEHNRLYWYRQTLGQGPEFLTYFQNEAQLEKSRLLSDRFSAERPKGSFSTLEIQRTEQGDSAMYLCASSLVAALADTQYFGPGTRLTVL.